The sequence of this TCR beta chain was determined in a study of T cell responses to AZD1222 COVID-19 vaccine. Measured with immunoSEQ multiplex PCR; TCRdb has only the in-frame clones, and not every one. The sample includes approximately 71,000 clones, roughly 90% of them seen just once. Trimming left V 4 bases short and J 8 bases short, with 3 bases between. The CDR3 consists of 11 residues. Per the germline V gene, CDR1 is SGHAT and CDR2 is FQNNGV. The specimen was peripheral blood, collected on day 0 of AZD1222 vaccination. The chain has TRBV11-2 and TRBJ1-6; D is ambiguous. The sequence was obtained from an adult in good health. CDR3 loop: CASSSYSPLHF. The CDR3 DNA follows: TGTGCCAGCAGCTCTTATTCACCCCTCCACTTT.